Below are 8 T cell receptor beta chains sequenced from a single sample in a study of cytomegalovirus exposure and HLA in healthy donors. Amplification used 60 Vbeta primers and 13 Jbeta primers. Some clones are missing from TCRdb's copy, which holds only in-frame ones; the method was immunoSEQ multiplex PCR. The table records roughly 100,000 clones, over 70% of them present only once. Sequenced input: PBMCs. Source of these receptors: a woman aged 40 to 50 in good health and CMV-seropositive.

This chain connects TRBV15 to TRBJ1-2; the match to TRBD1 covers 11 bases. J was trimmed by 6 bases and V by 3 bases; bases with no gene match: 9. Germline-derived CDR1 and CDR2 are LNHNV and YYDKDF (reference sequence). The CDR3 runs 16 residues. The DNA for the CDR3 is TGTGCCACCAGCAGGGGGGGACAGGGGGTTTCGGATGGCTACACCTTC. This translates into CATSRGGQGVSDGYTF.

In this sample, this clone turned up a few times. The V and J genes are TRBV2 and TRBJ2-5, with a possible D match to TRBD2 (5 bases). The germline V gene encodes CDR1 SNHLY and CDR2 FYNNEI. V lost 6 bases and J lost 4, with 18 bases in between. There are 15 residues in the CDR3. CDR3 in amino acids: CASRAREGGVETQYF. The CDR3 DNA reads TGTGCCAGCAGGGCCCGAGAGGGTGGCGTAGAGACCCAGTACTTC. The whole variable domain, remainder taken from reference TRBV2 and TRBJ2-5, is EPEVTQTPSHQVTQMGQEVILRCVPISNHLYFYWYRQILGQKVEFLVSFYNNEISEKSEIFDDQFSVERPDGSNFTLKIRSTKLEDSAMYFCASRAREGGVETQYFGPGTRLLVL.

The chain links TRBV28 to TRBJ1-2; maybe TRBD1 (6 bases). With 2 bases removed from V and 7 bases from J, the gap between germline ends came to 8 bases. Germline V gene sequence: CDR1 MDHEN, CDR2 SYDVKM. The CDR3 contains 12 residues. The CDR3, as DNA: TGTGCCAGCAGTTTAAACAGGGTTGGCTACACCTTC. As protein: CASSLNRVGYTF.

The table lists this clone with a few counts. The chain links TRBV19 to TRBJ1-1; D uncertain. Germline V lookup: CDR1 LNHDA, CDR2 SQIVND (reference sequence). V lost 5 bases and J lost 2, with 24 bases in between. There are 18 residues in the CDR3. The CDR3 sequence is CASSPKPHTEEANTEAFF. CDR3 DNA: TGTGCCAGTAGTCCCAAACCCCATACAGAGGAGGCTAACACTGAAGCTTTCTTT.

V is TRBV18 and J is TRBJ1-5; a weak D match, TRBD1 (5 bases). The CDR3 runs 13 residues. Germline V lookup: CDR1 KGHSH, CDR2 LQKENI. Trimming took 3 bases from V and 6 from J, leaving 9 bases between them. The DNA for the CDR3 is TGTGCCAGCTCACCGCAGGGCAGTCAGCCCCAGCATTTT. This sequence encodes CASSPQGSQPQHF.

The gene calls are TRBV7-3 and TRBJ2-1, with 8 bases that match TRBD2. The V gene's germline CDR1 is SGHTA and CDR2 FQGTGA. The CDR3 length is 16 residues. With V trimmed by 3 bases and J by 7 bases, 11 bases remained unmatched. The CDR3 here is CASSLAGGQIMNEQFF. The CDR3 region has the DNA TGTGCCAGCAGCTTGGCGGGGGGTCAAATCATGAATGAGCAGTTCTTC.

The chain employs TRBV7-9 and TRBJ1-4; D ambiguous. Germline assignment: CDR1 SEHNR and CDR2 FQNEAQ (reference sequence). V gave up 5 bases and J gave up 8 bases, with 9 bases separating them. The CDR3 is 12 amino acids. The CDR3 DNA reads TGTGCCAGCAGCCTAATCGAGGAAAAACTGTTTTTT. It is translated as CASSLIEEKLFF.

The V call is TRBV29-1, the J call TRBJ2-1; 12 bases line up with TRBD2. CDR3 length: 13 residues. J was trimmed by 7 bases and V by 4 bases; bases with no gene match: 2. From germline, CDR1 is SQVTM and CDR2 ANQGSEA. The CDR3 loop is CSVAGTSGNEQFF. The CDR3 DNA follows: TGCAGCGTTGCCGGGACTAGCGGGAATGAGCAGTTCTTC.